The clone carrying this T cell receptor (beta chain) occurred once. This specimen comes from a study of shared T cell receptors in the human thymus. Assay used: immunoSEQ multiplex PCR; TCRdb lists only in-frame clones, some missing. The data contain roughly 700,000 clones, roughly 90% of them singletons. V dropped 1 base and J dropped 7; count of bases not matched to a gene: 17. The CDR3 runs 17 residues. Germline values: CDR1 GTSNPN, CDR2 SVGIG (reference sequence). The sample was also reused in another study, on human thymus T cells. From that second work: Donors consisted of healthy Finnish infants (having corrective surgery for congenital heart defects). Resected material from corrective heart surgery provided the thymus tissue analysed. Thymic and blood repertoires appeared to show biased V and J gene usage. As related research reported, thymic repertoires overlapped highly among unrelated individuals.

The specimen was thymocytes. The chain has TRBV30 and TRBJ2-5; TRBD2 matches at 8 bases. This TCR came from a boy younger than two with a congenital heart defect. The CDR3 is CAWSERAGGPSRTTQYF. The CDR3 DNA reads TGTGCCTGGAGTGAACGGGCGGGAGGCCCATCGAGGACGACCCAGTACTTC.